These 4 T cell receptor beta chains originate from one sample sequenced in a study of cytomegalovirus exposure and HLA in healthy donors. Primers for the PCR totalled 60 Vbeta and 13 Jbeta. TCRdb's table, derived via immunoSEQ multiplex PCR, lists solely in-frame clones and lacks some. Of about 280,000 clones detected, about 87% appear once; the ten largest clones hold approximately 2%. The sequenced sample was PBMCs. The receptor source for this set is a woman younger than 35 in good health and CMV-seronegative.

The chain links TRBV5-6 to TRBJ1-2; the D gene is possibly TRBD1 (6 bases). The germline V gene has CDR1 SGHDT and CDR2 YYEEEE. V was cut by 5 bases and J by 4 bases, with 15 bases left in between. The CDR3 has 14 residues. DNA for the CDR3: TGTGCCAGCAGGCCGGGACAATCCTTCTATGGCTACACCTTC. It encodes CASRPGQSFYGYTF.

V and J are TRBV2 and TRBJ1-2; D ambiguous. CDR1 SNHLY and CDR2 FYNNEI come from the germline V gene. CDR3 length equals 14 residues. Trimming cost V 4 bases and J 2 bases, with 11 bases left between them. Here the CDR3 reads CASSVNQANYGYTF. CDR3 sequence (DNA): TGTGCCAGCAGTGTTAATCAGGCCAACTATGGCTACACCTTC.

The chain uses TRBV5-1 and TRBJ1-2; D is unclear. CDR1 SGHRS and CDR2 YFSETQ come from the germline V gene. This CDR3 region has 13 residues. V lost 1 base and J 4 bases, leaving 8 bases between the germline ends. CDR3 region: CASSLRGRYGYTF. For the CDR3, the DNA is TGCGCCAGCAGCTTGAGAGGCCGCTATGGCTACACCTTC.

The gene calls are TRBV11-2 and TRBJ2-1; 9 bases match TRBD2. The CDR3 loop spans 15 amino acids. The ends lost 7 bases at V and 7 bases at J; junction bases unmatched: 11. Per germline, CDR1 SGHAT and CDR2 FQNNGV. The CDR3 DNA sequence: TGTGCCAGCACCGCGGGGGGGCGTGGGTGGAATGAGCAGTTCTTC. Its protein is CASTAGGRGWNEQFF.